This is a list of T cell receptor beta chains from one sample in a study of T cell clones after liver transplantation. Method: immunoSEQ multiplex PCR; TCRdb's copy keeps in-frame clones and lacks some. Seen here are some 15,000 clones, about 90% observed once, and the top ten hold roughly half. Source: CD8+ T cells from blood, taken before liver transplant. Receptor source: a human donor who received a liver transplant. Both conserved end residues are trimmed from each CDR3.

V | length | CDR3
TRBV27 | 14 | ASSFGGARINQPQH
TRBV27 | 13 | ASSFGAGGHGELF
TRBV28 | 15 | ASSLFGGEFGSKTQY
TRBV7-3 | 16 | ASSLKGLAGVGSDTQY
TRBV9 | 12 | ASSVSGRDNEQF
TRBV7-9 | 13 | ASSLETGPYNEQF
TRBV2 | 14 | ASTLRTIAGRNIQY
TRBV11-1 | 9 | ASSTHNEQF
TRBV7-7 | 12 | ASSPGTNNNEQF
TRBV7-8 | 12 | ASSYEAGSYEQY
TRBV27 | 13 | ASSYGVGSSYEQY
TRBV28 | 12 | ASSLRASKQPQH
TRBV11-3 | 12 | ASSQQVLNTEAF
TRBV25-1 | 10 | ASGEAAGEQY
TRBV27 | 17 | ASSSLLAGGSGNTGELF
TRBV27 | 14 | ASRLEGTGEEDTQY
TRBV7-2 | 12 | ASSHGLAAYEQY
TRBV11-2 | 13 | ASSAPGLSSYEQY
TRBV4-1 | 12 | ASSQEGTYNEQF
TRBV14 | 13 | ASSQVFRGTGELF
TRBV27 | 9 | ASATTDTQY
TRBV6-5 | 12 | ASTIRDGYNEQF
TRBV5-6 | 11 | ASSRLGGTEAF
TRBV19 | 11 | ASSATVSYEQY
TRBV27 | 13 | ASSPGAAWNAEQY